Here is one T cell receptor beta chain with its context. This specimen comes from a study of T cells in Graves' hyperthyroidism and ophthalmopathy. There are 19 residues in the CDR3. Trimming removed 3 bases from V and 2 bases from J; junction bases left unmatched: 10. Germline V gene sequence: CDR1 LNHDA, CDR2 SQIVND (reference sequence). Amplified TCR beta CDR3 regions came from RNA transcripts. First-round RT-PCR with HTBI primers amplified the TCR CDR3 region. TCRdb re-derived calls from the multiplex PCR reads in MiXCR, one entry per CDR3 protein. The table has around 580,000 distinct CDR3 sequences, over 15% seen once.

The chain uses TRBV19 and TRBJ2-1, with 13 bases aligning to TRBD2. Sequencing used blood. The clonotype was recovered from a woman aged 18-30 years with Graves' hyperthyroidism. Here the CDR3 reads CASSIVAPGLAGAYNEQFF. CDR3 sequence (DNA): TGTGCCAGTAGTATTGTCGCGCCCGGACTAGCGGGAGCCTACAATGAGCAGTTCTTC.